A selection of T cell receptor beta chains follows, all from one sample in a study of blood T cell repertoires in COVID-19. The protocol was immunoSEQ multiplex PCR, while the TCRdb copy is restricted to in-frame clones and leaves out a portion. Of about 300,000 clones in the sample, 80% to 90% were seen once. The sample taken for sequencing was PBMCs or T cells enriched from blood (not recorded which). Every receptor here comes from a man aged 25-45 years who had recovered from COVID-19. Both conserved end residues are part of each CDR3. Each record gives: D gene, clone size, V gene, J gene, CDR3 DNA, CDR3 protein. D genes are given only for firm matches. Size is stated for part of the rows, as once, few or many counts, or as a class when the clone is expanded.

TRBD1	.	TRBV13	TRBJ2-7	TGTGCCAGCAGCTTAAGCGTTGGACAGGGGGTATACTCCTACGAGCAGTACTTC	CASSLSVGQGVYSYEQYF
TRBD1	.	TRBV5-1	TRBJ1-1	TGCGCCAGCAGCTTGGGGGACAGGTTGAACACTGAAGCTTTCTTT	CASSLGDRLNTEAFF
.	.	TRBV7-9	TRBJ1-2	TGTGCCAGCAGCTTGGGCGACGGTAACTATGGCTACACCTTC	CASSLGDGNYGYTF
TRBD2	once	TRBV3-1/TRBV3-2	TRBJ2-1	TGTGCCAGCAGCCCAGCGGGGGGGCTCTCCTACAATGAGCAGTTCTTC	CASSPAGGLSYNEQFF
.	.	TRBV15	TRBJ1-4	TGTGCCACCAGCAGAGCGAGACAGGCTAATGAAAAACTGTTTTTT	CATSRARQANEKLFF
.	few	TRBV30	TRBJ2-4	TGTGCCTGGAGTGTACTCGACATTCAGTACTTC	CAWSVLDIQYF
.	.	TRBV5-1	TRBJ2-3	TGCGCCAGCAGCTTTGGGGGGGCGGAAGATACGCAGTATTTT	CASSFGGAEDTQYF
TRBD1	.	TRBV19	TRBJ2-5	TGTGCCAGTAGTATAGGAGGAGGGGGACAGGCCGGATGGACCCAGTACTTC	CASSIGGGGQAGWTQYF
TRBD1	.	TRBV29-1	TRBJ2-2	TGCAGCGTTGATCCCCGGGACAGCAACACCGGGGAGCTGTTTTTT	CSVDPRDSNTGELFF
.	once	TRBV12-3/TRBV12-4	TRBJ2-2	TGTGCCAGCAGCCAGGCTACCGGGGAGCTGTTTTTT	CASSQATGELFF
.	.	TRBV15	TRBJ1-4	TGTGCCACCAGCAGGGGGCTCCCTAATGAAAAACTGTTTTTT	CATSRGLPNEKLFF
.	.	TRBV10-1	TRBJ2-1	TGCGCCAGCAGTGACACGGGGTACAATGAGCAGTTCTTC	CASSDTGYNEQFF
.	few	TRBV19	TRBJ1-2	TGTGCCAGTAGTATAGCGACTCCAGGGCCTGGCTACACCTTC	CASSIATPGPGYTF
.	.	TRBV4-1	TRBJ2-7	TGCGCCAGCAGCCCGGGGAGCCGGGACGAGCAGTACTTC	CASSPGSRDEQYF
TRBD2	.	TRBV6-1	TRBJ2-7	TGTGCCAGCAGTGCCCCCGACAGTTTTAGCGGGAGAAGCTCCTACGAGCAGTACTTC	CASSAPDSFSGRSSYEQYF
.	.	TRBV6-6	TRBJ1-4	TGTGCCAGCAGTCGACGTACCGGTGCAACTAATGAAAAACTGTTTTTT	CASSRRTGATNEKLFF
TRBD1	.	TRBV13	TRBJ1-2	TGTGCCAGCAGCTCCGTCGGGACAGGGCTAGGAGCTAACTATGGCTACACCTTC	CASSSVGTGLGANYGYTF
TRBD1	.	TRBV5-3	TRBJ1-6	TGTGCCAGAAGCCGGGACAGGGGTGGAGGCTATAATTCACCCCTCCACTTT	CARSRDRGGGYNSPLHF
TRBD1	.	TRBV18	TRBJ1-3	TGTGCCAGCTCACACGTCGGGACAGGGGGCGACTCTGGAAACACCATATATTTT	CASSHVGTGGDSGNTIYF
.	.	TRBV5-1	TRBJ2-5	TGCGCCAGCAGCTCACGGGGGAACCAAGAGACCCAGTACTTC	CASSSRGNQETQYF
TRBD1	.	TRBV19	TRBJ1-5	TGTGCCAGTAGTTGGGACAGTTATAGCAATCAGCCCCAGCATTTT	CASSWDSYSNQPQHF
.	.	TRBV5-1	TRBJ2-1	TGCGCCAGCAGCAGGGGCGTGGGATCCTACAATGAGCAGTTCTTC	CASSRGVGSYNEQFF
.	few	TRBV6-1	TRBJ1-6	TGTGCCAGCAGTGAGGGGCTGCGGAGCTCCTATAATTCACCCCTCCACTTT	CASSEGLRSSYNSPLHF
TRBD1	.	TRBV5-1	TRBJ1-2	TGCGCCAGCAGCTCGACAGGGTCAGCTAACTATGGCTACACCTTC	CASSSTGSANYGYTF